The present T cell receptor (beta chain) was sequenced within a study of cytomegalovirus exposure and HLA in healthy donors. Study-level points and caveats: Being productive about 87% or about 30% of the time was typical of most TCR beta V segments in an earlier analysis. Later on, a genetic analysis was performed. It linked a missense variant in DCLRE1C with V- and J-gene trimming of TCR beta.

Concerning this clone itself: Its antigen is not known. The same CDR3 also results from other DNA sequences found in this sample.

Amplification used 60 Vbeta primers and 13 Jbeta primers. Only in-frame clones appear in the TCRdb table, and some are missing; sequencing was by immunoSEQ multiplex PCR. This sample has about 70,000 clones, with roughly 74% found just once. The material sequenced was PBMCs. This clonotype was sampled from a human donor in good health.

The CDR3, as DNA: TGTGCCAGCAGTCAGGGGGATGAGCAGTTCTTC. As protein: CASSQGDEQFF. The genes are TRBV7-3 and TRBJ2-1; TRBD1 agrees at 7 bases. Germline CDR1 is SGHTA and CDR2 is FQGTGA. With V trimmed by 6 bases and J by 8 bases, 1 base remained unmatched. The CDR3 loop spans 11 amino acids.